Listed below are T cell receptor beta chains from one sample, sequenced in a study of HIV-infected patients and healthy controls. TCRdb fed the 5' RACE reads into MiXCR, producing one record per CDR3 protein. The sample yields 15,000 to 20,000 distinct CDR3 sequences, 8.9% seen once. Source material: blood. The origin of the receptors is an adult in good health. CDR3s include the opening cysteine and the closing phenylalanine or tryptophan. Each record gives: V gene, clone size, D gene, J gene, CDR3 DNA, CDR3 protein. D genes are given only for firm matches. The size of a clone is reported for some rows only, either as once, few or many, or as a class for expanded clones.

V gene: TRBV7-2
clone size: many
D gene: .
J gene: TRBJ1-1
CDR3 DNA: TGTGCCAGCAGCCTTGGTATGAACACTGAAGCTTTCTTT
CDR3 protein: CASSLGMNTEAFF

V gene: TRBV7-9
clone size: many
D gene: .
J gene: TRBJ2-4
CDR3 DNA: TGTGCCAGCAGCTTACCAGGGGCCATTAACATTCAGTACTTC
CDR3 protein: CASSLPGAINIQYF

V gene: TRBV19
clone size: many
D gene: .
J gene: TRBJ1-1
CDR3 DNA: TGTGCCAGTAATATGGGACCGCGGATGAGGAACACTGAAGCTTTCTTT
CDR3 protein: CASNMGPRMRNTEAFF

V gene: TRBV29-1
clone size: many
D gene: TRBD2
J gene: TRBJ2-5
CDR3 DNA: TGCAGCGTTGGTGAACTAGCGGGAGGTGAGACCCAGTACTTC
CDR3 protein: CSVGELAGGETQYF

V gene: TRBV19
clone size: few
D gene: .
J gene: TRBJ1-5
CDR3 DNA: TGTGCCAGTAGTGGGGTACGCGGCCCCAATCAGCCCCAGCATTTT
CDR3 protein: CASSGVRGPNQPQHF

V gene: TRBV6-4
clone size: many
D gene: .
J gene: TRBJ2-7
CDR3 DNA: TGTGCCAGCAGTAAGGGGAAAGCCTACGAGCAGTACTTC
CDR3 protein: CASSKGKAYEQYF

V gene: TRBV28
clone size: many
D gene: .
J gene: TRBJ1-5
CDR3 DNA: TGTGCCAGCGGGGGAGGGAACCAGCCCCAGCATTTT
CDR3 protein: CASGGGNQPQHF

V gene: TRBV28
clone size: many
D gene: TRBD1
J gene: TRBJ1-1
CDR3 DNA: TGTGCCAGCAGACTTCAGGGACAGCCGAACACTGAAGCTTTCTTT
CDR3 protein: CASRLQGQPNTEAFF

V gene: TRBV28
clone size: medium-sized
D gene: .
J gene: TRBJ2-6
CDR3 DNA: TGTGCCAGCAGCCCTTTTCTTCGGACCTCTGGGGCCAACGTCCTGACTTTC
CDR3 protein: CASSPFLRTSGANVLTF

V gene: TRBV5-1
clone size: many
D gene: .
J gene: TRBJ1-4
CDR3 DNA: TGCGCCAGCAGCTTGCTCGGGGGGGCAACTAATGAAAAACTGTTTTTT
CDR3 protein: CASSLLGGATNEKLFF

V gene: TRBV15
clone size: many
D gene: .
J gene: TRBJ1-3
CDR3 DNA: TGTGCCACCAGCATTAATGGAAACACCATATATTTT
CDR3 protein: CATSINGNTIYF

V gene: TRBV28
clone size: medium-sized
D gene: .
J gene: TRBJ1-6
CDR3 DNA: TGTGCCAGCAGTTTGCCCATAAATTCACCCCTCCACTTT
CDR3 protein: CASSLPINSPLHF

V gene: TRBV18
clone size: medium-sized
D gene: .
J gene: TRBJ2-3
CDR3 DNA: TGTGCCAGCTCACAATCTCGGTTTTCCCTTAGCACAGATACGCAGTATTTT
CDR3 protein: CASSQSRFSLSTDTQYF

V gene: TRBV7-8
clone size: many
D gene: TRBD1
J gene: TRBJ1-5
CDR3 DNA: TGTGCCAGCAGCTTAGAGGGGGCTGTGTTCAATCAGCCCCAGCATTTT
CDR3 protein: CASSLEGAVFNQPQHF

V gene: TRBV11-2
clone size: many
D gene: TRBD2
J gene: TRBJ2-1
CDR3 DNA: TGTGCCAGCAGCCCCGGGACTAGCGGGAAGGGCAATGAGCAGTTCTTC
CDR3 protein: CASSPGTSGKGNEQFF

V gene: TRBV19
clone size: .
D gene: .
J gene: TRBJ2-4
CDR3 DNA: TGTGCCAGTAGTATACAAGGGGGACTAGCCAAAAACATTCAGTACTTC
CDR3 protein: CASSIQGGLAKNIQYF

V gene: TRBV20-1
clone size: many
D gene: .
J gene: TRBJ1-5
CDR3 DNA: TGCAGTGCTAGTGCACACCTTAGCAATCAGCCCCAGCATTTT
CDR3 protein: CSASAHLSNQPQHF